The 20 T cell receptor beta chains below all came from one sample that was sequenced in a study of blood T cell repertoires in COVID-19. Clones were sequenced by immunoSEQ multiplex PCR, and TCRdb holds only the in-frame ones, with some missing. The sample lists some 530,000 clones; roughly nine tenths were seen once. The sequenced sample consisted of PBMCs or T cells enriched from blood (not recorded which). The receptors stem from a woman in her sixties or seventies who had recovered from COVID-19.

The chain combines TRBV28 with TRBJ1-6; TRBD1 is a possible D gene (5 bases). Trimming pared 5 bases from V and 7 bases from J, leaving 15 bases between. The CDR3 extends over 15 amino acids. CDR1 and CDR2 (germline): MDHEN, SYDVKM. The CDR3 here is CASSGSGGNNSPLHF. The CDR3, as DNA: TGTGCCAGCAGTGGGTCGGGGGGGAACAATTCACCCCTCCACTTT.

The chain couples TRBV4-1 to TRBJ2-2, with TRBD2 matching over 15 bases. The CDR3 has 19 residues. Germline CDR1 reads MGHRA; CDR2 reads YSYEKL. V lost 4 bases and J lost 3; bases outside the gene matches: 9. CDR3 region: CASSLVAGTSGRYTGELFF. CDR3 nucleotide sequence: TGCGCCAGCAGCCTCGTTGCCGGGACTAGCGGGAGGTACACCGGGGAGCTGTTTTTT.

The rearrangement uses TRBV11-2 and TRBJ1-1; TRBD1 matches at 7 bases. CDR1 is SGHAT and CDR2 is FQNNGV in the germline V gene. Trimming cost V 5 bases and J 4 bases; bases outside gene matches: 7. The CDR3 contains 14 residues. CDR3 nucleotide sequence: TGTGCCAGCAGCGCCAAAGGGACAGCCACTGAAGCTTTCTTT. It codes for CASSAKGTATEAFF.

The rearrangement joins TRBV4-2 to TRBJ2-2; 13 nucleotides match TRBD2. The germline CDR1 and CDR2 sequences are LGHNA and YNFKEQ. The junction had 3 bases not matched to a gene; V was cut back by 4 bases and J by 7 bases. The CDR3 covers 15 residues. CDR3 coding DNA: TGTGCCAGCAGCCTTACTAGCGGGGGGGACGGGGAGCTGTTTTTT. Its translation is CASSLTSGGDGELFF.

The genes are TRBV12-5 and TRBJ1-5; D is perhaps TRBD1 (5 bases). Germline values: CDR1 LGHNT, CDR2 FRNRAP. The CDR3 spans 14 residues. V lost 7 bases and J 2 bases, leaving 12 bases between the germline ends. The CDR3 DNA sequence: TGTGCTAGTGCCCTAGGGGAAGGCAATCAGCCCCAGCATTTT. Its protein product is CASALGEGNQPQHF.

In this sample, this clone turned up once. V gene TRBV10-1 combines with J gene TRBJ2-1; maybe TRBD1 (6 bases). The germline V and J ends were trimmed by 0 bases and 2 bases, with 8 bases remaining between them. The germline V gene has CDR1 WNHNN and CDR2 SYGVQD (reference sequence). The CDR3 extends over 15 amino acids. CDR3 in amino acids: CASSESSGAYNEQFF. The CDR3 DNA reads TGCGCCAGCAGTGAGTCGTCAGGGGCCTACAATGAGCAGTTCTTC.

The chain uses TRBV5-1 and TRBJ2-1; D ambiguous. V lost 5 bases and J 2 bases, leaving 14 bases between the germline ends. The CDR3 consists of 15 residues. Germline CDR1 reads SGHRS; CDR2 reads YFSETQ. Here the CDR3 reads CASSPHSSAYNEQFF. In DNA, the CDR3 is TGCGCCAGCAGTCCCCACTCAAGTGCCTACAATGAGCAGTTCTTC.

The genes are TRBV4-1 and TRBJ1-6; unclear D gene. CDR1 is MGHRA, CDR2 YSYEKL, per germline. Trimming took 3 bases from V and 2 from J, leaving 14 bases between them. CDR3 length equals 17 residues. The CDR3 is CASSQRDIRAYNSPLHF. The DNA of the CDR3 is TGCGCCAGCAGCCAGAGGGATATCCGGGCCTATAATTCACCCCTCCACTTT.

With respect to this clone: This specimen includes other DNA sequences encoding the same CDR3. The CDR3 is CASTGLAGGGTQYF. CDR3 sequence (DNA): TGTGCCAGCACTGGGCTAGCGGGGGGAGGTACGCAGTATTTT. The V and J genes are TRBV2 and TRBJ2-3; 11 positions agree with TRBD2. There are 14 residues in the CDR3. Per germline, CDR1 SNHLY and CDR2 FYNNEI. V was clipped by 7 bases and J by 8 bases; unmatched bases: 8.

The chain employs TRBV29-1 and TRBJ1-1; 9 nucleotides agree with TRBD1. Germline V gene lookup returns CDR1 SQVTM and CDR2 ANQGSEA. J gave up 3 bases and V 3 bases, and 5 bases lay outside the gene matches. The CDR3 runs 14 residues. The CDR3 region is CSVDDYRGHTEAFF. The CDR3 DNA reads TGCAGCGTTGATGACTACAGGGGGCACACTGAAGCTTTCTTT.

In this sample, this clone turned up once. V and J are TRBV2 and TRBJ2-7, with 10 bases aligning to TRBD1. CDR1 is SNHLY and CDR2 is FYNNEI in the germline V gene. This CDR3 comprises 17 residues. Trimming removed 10 bases from V and 0 bases from J; junction bases left unmatched: 15. The CDR3 reads CATSSGTGVRPSYEQYV. Here the CDR3 DNA reads TGTGCCACCTCCTCCGGGACAGGGGTTAGGCCCTCCTACGAGCAGTACGTC.

The chain couples TRBV28 to TRBJ1-5; D is ambiguous. V dropped 4 bases and J dropped 6 bases, with 7 bases sitting between them. CDR3 length: 12 amino acids. CDR1 and CDR2 from the germline V gene are MDHEN and SYDVKM. This CDR3 is CASSSLFQPQHF. The DNA for the CDR3 is TGTGCCAGCAGTTCCCTCTTTCAGCCCCAGCATTTT.

The CDR3 nucleotides read TGCGCCAGCAGCTCCGAGGCGACAGGGACCTCACCCCTCCACTTT. Its protein product is CASSSEATGTSPLHF. The V call is TRBV5-1, the J call TRBJ1-6; 7 positions match TRBD1. J lost 10 bases, V lost 3 bases, and 10 bases had no gene match. Germline values: CDR1 SGHRS, CDR2 YFSETQ. The CDR3 is 15 amino acids.

The chain joins TRBV7-2 to TRBJ1-1; 7 nucleotides align to TRBD1. The CDR3 is 15 residues long. J lost 0 bases, V lost 5 bases, and 6 bases had no gene match. The germline CDR1 and CDR2 sequences are SGHTA and FQGNSA. CDR3 sequence: CASSITGALNTEAFF. DNA for the CDR3: TGTGCCAGCAGCATTACAGGGGCTTTGAACACTGAAGCTTTCTTT.

The chain employs TRBV28 and TRBJ2-1, with 7 bases fitting TRBD1. Germline values: CDR1 MDHEN, CDR2 SYDVKM. J was trimmed by 0 bases and V by 8 bases; bases with no gene match: 1. The CDR3 loop spans 13 amino acids. The CDR3 protein is CASRDSSYNEQFF. CDR3 coding DNA: TGTGCCAGCCGGGACAGCTCCTACAATGAGCAGTTCTTC.

This sequence joins TRBV3-1 (or the pseudogene TRBV3-2) and TRBJ2-3, with a weak D call TRBD2 (5 bases). CDR3 length: 15 residues. Germline CDR1 reads LGHDT; CDR2 reads YNNKEL (reference sequence). V shed 2 bases and J shed 3 bases, with 12 bases lying between them. CDR3 nucleotides: TGTGCCAGCAGCCAAATGGTGAGCGGTACAGATACGCAGTATTTT. Translation: CASSQMVSGTDTQYF.

The chain is built from TRBV19 and TRBJ1-1, with a weak D call TRBD1 (6 bases). The V end was cut by 1 base, the J end by 1 base, with 13 bases between. The length of the CDR3 is 16 residues. Germline loops: CDR1 LNHDA, CDR2 SQIVND (reference sequence). CDR3 protein: CASSIAQGVSNTEAFF. The CDR3 bases are TGTGCCAGTAGTATAGCACAGGGAGTGTCGAACACTGAAGCTTTCTTT.

Comments on this clone: Other DNA sequences in this sample translate to the same CDR3. The chain has TRBV2 and TRBJ1-6, with D possibly matching TRBD1 (6 bases). CDR1 and CDR2 from the germline V gene are SNHLY and FYNNEI. CDR3 length: 14 residues. V lost 6 bases to trimming and J lost 7 bases, with 13 bases between them. CDR3 sequence reads: CASSADSLNSPLHF. The CDR3 DNA sequence: TGTGCCAGCAGCGCGGACAGTCTAAATTCACCCCTCCACTTT. Complete variable domain (other parts from reference TRBV2 and TRBJ1-6): EPEVTQTPSHQVTQMGQEVILRCVPISNHLYFYWYRQILGQKVEFLVSFYNNEISEKSEIFDDQFSVERPDGSNFTLKIRSTKLEDSAMYFCASSADSLNSPLHFGNGTRLTVT.

This clone showed up just once. The rearrangement joins TRBV29-1 to TRBJ1-4, with 7 bases lining up with TRBD1. The V gene's germline CDR1 is SQVTM and CDR2 ANQGSEA. This CDR3 contains 12 residues. With V trimmed by 6 bases and J by 8 bases, 6 bases remained unmatched. CDR3 nucleotide sequence: TGCAGCGTCAAGACAGGGTACGAAAAACTGTTTTTT. It is translated as CSVKTGYEKLFF.

The rearrangement links TRBV9 to TRBJ1-3; D remains unclear. CDR3 size: 12 residues. V shed 4 bases and J shed 4 bases, with 6 bases lying between them. CDR1 is SGDLS and CDR2 is YYNGEE in the germline V gene. The CDR3 sequence: CASSKQGNTIYF. CDR3 sequence (DNA): TGTGCCAGCAGCAAACAGGGAAACACCATATATTTT.